This entry concerns a single T cell receptor (beta chain). Repertoires were generated with immunoSEQ multiplex PCR, while TCRdb's copy carries only in-frame clones and drops some. The sample gives under 130,000 clones, 87% of which show up once; approximately 3% is in the top ten. The CDR3 extends over 13 amino acids. Between the trimmed V and J ends, which lost 2 bases and 9 bases, there was a span of 8 bases. Per germline, CDR1 SGHTA and CDR2 FQGNSA. The sample comes from a study of blood T cell repertoires in COVID-19. The specimen was peripheral blood. This TCR was recovered from a man between 50 and 59 years old in a cohort sampled during active COVID-19. V gene TRBV7-2 combines with J gene TRBJ1-6; D is undetermined. CDR3 bases: TGTGCCAGCAGCTTATCCTATGGTTCACCCCTCCACTTT. Its translation is CASSLSYGSPLHF. The entire variable domain, with the rest obtained from reference TRBV7-2 and TRBJ1-6, is as follows: GAGVSQSPSNKVTEKGKDVELRCDPISGHTALYWYRQSLGQGLEFLIYFQGNSAPDKSGLPSDRFSAERTGGSVSTLTIQRTQQEDSAVYLCASSLSYGSPLHFGNGTRLTVT.